The rows below give T cell receptor beta chains drawn from one sample of a study of cytomegalovirus exposure and HLA in healthy donors. The data were produced by immunoSEQ multiplex PCR, yet TCRdb's version contains in-frame clones alone and is incomplete. Found here are 95,000 to 150,000 clones, roughly 78% of them singletons; the top ten hold roughly 3.3%. The sequenced sample consisted of PBMCs. The origin of the receptors is a woman under 40 in good health and CMV-seropositive. Both conserved end residues are part of each CDR3. The D gene is left open where the match is weak. Not all rows give a size; the values are once, few, many and, for expanded clones, a class.

. TRBJ2-3 TRBV7-9 TRBD1 TGTGCCAGCAGCTTCCCTTCCGGACAGGGAGGAACAGATACGCAGTATTTT CASSFPSGQGGTDTQYF
. TRBJ2-1 TRBV4-3 . TGCGCCAGCAGCCAAGATCCCCCTACAGGTTTGGGGGAGCAGTTCTTC CASSQDPPTGLGEQFF
. TRBJ2-1 TRBV5-1 TRBD1 TGCGCCAGCAGCCCTGACAGGGGTGAGCAGTTCTTC CASSPDRGEQFF
. TRBJ2-1 TRBV28 . TGTGCCAGCATAGGCGGGGGCCTCCCCAATGAGCAGTTCTTC CASIGGGLPNEQFF
. TRBJ2-7 TRBV19 TRBD1 TGTGCCAGTAGTCCAACTCGACAGGGGACAAGCGTCGAGCAGTACTTC CASSPTRQGTSVEQYF
. TRBJ2-7 TRBV11-3 . TGTGCCAGCAGCATCCGGGACAACTACGAGCAGTACTTC CASSIRDNYEQYF
. TRBJ2-7 TRBV5-4 . TGTGCCAGCAGCTTGGGGACTGGCTACGAGCAGTACTTC CASSLGTGYEQYF
. TRBJ2-7 TRBV19 . TGTGCCAGTAGTGGCGGCCACTACGAGCAGTACTTC CASSGGHYEQYF
. TRBJ1-1 TRBV11-2 TRBD1 TGTGCCAGCAGCTTAATTGGGGACAGTCGGGTTTCGGCTTTCTTT CASSLIGDSRVSAFF
. TRBJ1-2 TRBV9 . TGTGCCAGCAGCGTAGGGGGGTCGGGGGGATTTGGCTACACCTTC CASSVGGSGGFGYTF
once TRBJ1-2 TRBV7-6 TRBD1 TGTGCCAGCAGCTTATTCGACAGGGATGGCTACACCTTC CASSLFDRDGYTF
. TRBJ2-3 TRBV28 . TGTGCCAGCAGTTTATGGGACAAGGACACAGATACGCAGTATTTT CASSLWDKDTDTQYF
. TRBJ1-6 TRBV7-2 TRBD1 TGTGCCAGCAGCTTACAGGGGGCGCTGTCATCACCCCTCCACTTT CASSLQGALSSPLHF
. TRBJ1-6 TRBV28 TRBD1 TGTGCCAGCAGCATAAGACAGGGTCCCCTCCACTTT CASSIRQGPLHF
. TRBJ1-2 TRBV19 TRBD1 TGTGCCAGTAGTAGGGTTTCCGGGACAGACTATGGCTACACCTTC CASSRVSGTDYGYTF
. TRBJ2-4 TRBV12-5 TRBD2 TGTGCTAGTGGTTTGGCCTCGGGGGGGCCGGGAAACATTCAGTACTTC CASGLASGGPGNIQYF
. TRBJ2-1 TRBV5-5 . TGTGCCAGCAGCTTGTTATTTCTTTCCAATGAGCAGTTCTTC CASSLLFLSNEQFF
. TRBJ2-1 TRBV7-3 . TGTGCCAGCAGCTTAGGAGGGGTCTACAATGAGCAGTTCTTC CASSLGGVYNEQFF
few TRBJ1-1 TRBV28 TRBD1 TGTGCCAGCAGTCCCCCGGGACAGGGGGTCGCTGAAGCTTTCTTT CASSPPGQGVAEAFF
. TRBJ2-5 TRBV2 . TGTGCCAGCACAGGCACTGTAAGAGAGACCCAGTACTTC CASTGTVRETQYF
once TRBJ2-3 TRBV5-1 TRBD2 TGCGCCAGCAGCGGGACTAGTGAAGGCGATACGCAGTATTTT CASSGTSEGDTQYF
. TRBJ2-3 TRBV7-9 TRBD1 TGTGCCAGCAGCTTAGCCGGGACAGGGCCCACAGATACGCAGTATTTT CASSLAGTGPTDTQYF
. TRBJ2-3 TRBV30 . TGTGCCTGGAGTGTACTCGTGGGGGCAACAGATACGCAGTATTTT CAWSVLVGATDTQYF
. TRBJ1-2 TRBV6-5 TRBD1 TGTGCCAGCAGTTTTCGACAGGGGGCTAACTATGGCTACACCTTC CASSFRQGANYGYTF
. TRBJ1-4 TRBV7-9 . TGTGCCAGCAGCTTTCCGGGGACTAATGAAAAACTGTTTTTT CASSFPGTNEKLFF
. TRBJ2-7 TRBV7-2 TRBD1 TGTGCCAGCAGCTTAGGATCAGACAGGGGAGTTTACGAGCAGTACTTC CASSLGSDRGVYEQYF
. TRBJ2-1 TRBV2 TRBD1 TGTGCCAGCAGGGGGGACAGGGCTCGCGAGCAGTTCTTC CASRGDRAREQFF
once TRBJ2-3 TRBV9 TRBD2 TGTGCCAGCAGCGTAGAACTAGCGGCTGCCACAGATACGCAGTATTTT CASSVELAAATDTQYF
. TRBJ2-2 TRBV6-4 . TGTGCCAGCAGTGACCGCGTAGGAGATACCGGGGAGCTGTTTTTT CASSDRVGDTGELFF
few TRBJ2-5 TRBV18 TRBD2 TGTGCCAGCTCACCCAGCGGGGGGGCCGCGGAGACCCAGTACTTC CASSPSGGAAETQYF
few TRBJ1-1 TRBV4-2 . TGTGCCAGCACCTACCCGGGGACTGAAGCTTTCTTT CASTYPGTEAFF
. TRBJ1-5 TRBV2 . TGTGCCAGCAGTGAAAATGGGGGCCATCAGCCCCAGCATTTT CASSENGGHQPQHF
once TRBJ2-3 TRBV2 . TGTGCCAGCATCGGGGAATGGACAGATACGCAGTATTTT CASIGEWTDTQYF
. TRBJ2-7 TRBV18 TRBD2 TGTGCCAGCTCACCAGGACTAGCGGGGGGAATCTACGAGCAGTACTTC CASSPGLAGGIYEQYF
. TRBJ2-2 TRBV7-3 . TGTGCCAGCAGCCCGCAGGGGAAGGAGCTGTTTTTT CASSPQGKELFF
once TRBJ1-4 TRBV28 . TGTGCCAGCAGCTGGGCCGGGGGGGGTGGAGAAAAACTGTTTTTT CASSWAGGGGEKLFF
. TRBJ1-5 TRBV19 . TGTGCCAGTAGTATTGGTCCCGGGAATCAGCCCCAGCATTTT CASSIGPGNQPQHF
few TRBJ1-5 TRBV18 TRBD1 TGTGCCAGCTCACAACAACAGGGGGCGGGTCAGCCCCAGCATTTT CASSQQQGAGQPQHF
. TRBJ2-7 TRBV28 . TGTGCCAGCAGTAAGGGAGTGTATGAGCAGTACTTC CASSKGVYEQYF
. TRBJ1-2 TRBV4-2 . TGTGCCAGCAGCCAAGATAGTGCGGGGAGGCGGAATGGCTACACCTTC CASSQDSAGRRNGYTF
. TRBJ1-6 TRBV18 . TGTGCCAGCTCCCCTGACAGGTATAATTCACCCCTCCACTTT CASSPDRYNSPLHF
. TRBJ1-2 TRBV19 . TGTGCCAGTTCCCAGGGACTAGGAGGCTACACCTTC CASSQGLGGYTF
. TRBJ1-1 TRBV2 TRBD1 TGTGCCAGCAGTGCCTACAGGGGGCAGCTTTACACTGAAGCTTTCTTT CASSAYRGQLYTEAFF
. TRBJ2-1 TRBV7-9 TRBD1 TGTGCCAGCAGCCCCCGTACAGTGACAGGGGGTAGAGGCAATGAGCAGTTCTTC CASSPRTVTGGRGNEQFF
. TRBJ2-1 TRBV30 TRBD2 TGTGCCTGGAGCATGGGGGGTATGGGGGGGTTGGGGCCTGTGTATGAGCAGTTCTTC CAWSMGGMGGLGPVYEQFF
. TRBJ2-7 TRBV5-5 . TGTGCCAGCAGCTTGAACTCCGGCGAGCAGTACTTC CASSLNSGEQYF
few TRBJ2-7 TRBV5-6 . TGTGCCAGCAGCTTGGGAGACTACGAGCAGTACTTC CASSLGDYEQYF
. TRBJ1-1 TRBV18 TRBD1 TGTGCCAGCTCTAGGACAGGGAACACTGAAGCTTTCTTT CASSRTGNTEAFF
. TRBJ2-7 TRBV7-6 TRBD1 TGTGCCAGCAGCTACCGACAGGGTAGATATCCCGCCGAGCAGTACTTC CASSYRQGRYPAEQYF
. TRBJ1-3 TRBV7-2 . TGTGCCAGCAGCTCAAGGACAGCAGGAAACACCATATATTTT CASSSRTAGNTIYF
. TRBJ1-2 TRBV28 . TGTGCCAGCAGTTTAGGGAGCGGCTATGGCTACACCTTC CASSLGSGYGYTF
. TRBJ1-6 TRBV27 . TGTGCCAGCAGTTTATCCGGGACAATAAATTCACCCCTCCACTTT CASSLSGTINSPLHF
. TRBJ1-5 TRBV19 TRBD1 TGTGCCAGTAGTTGGGGACAGGACGTCCCCAATCAGCCCCAGCATTTT CASSWGQDVPNQPQHF
. TRBJ1-2 TRBV5-4 . TGTGCCAGCAGCCTCGACGAGGAAAGGGGCTACACCTTC CASSLDEERGYTF
once TRBJ2-5 TRBV28 . TGTGCCAGCAACTTAAGACAGGATTTCCAAGAGACCCAGTACTTC CASNLRQDFQETQYF